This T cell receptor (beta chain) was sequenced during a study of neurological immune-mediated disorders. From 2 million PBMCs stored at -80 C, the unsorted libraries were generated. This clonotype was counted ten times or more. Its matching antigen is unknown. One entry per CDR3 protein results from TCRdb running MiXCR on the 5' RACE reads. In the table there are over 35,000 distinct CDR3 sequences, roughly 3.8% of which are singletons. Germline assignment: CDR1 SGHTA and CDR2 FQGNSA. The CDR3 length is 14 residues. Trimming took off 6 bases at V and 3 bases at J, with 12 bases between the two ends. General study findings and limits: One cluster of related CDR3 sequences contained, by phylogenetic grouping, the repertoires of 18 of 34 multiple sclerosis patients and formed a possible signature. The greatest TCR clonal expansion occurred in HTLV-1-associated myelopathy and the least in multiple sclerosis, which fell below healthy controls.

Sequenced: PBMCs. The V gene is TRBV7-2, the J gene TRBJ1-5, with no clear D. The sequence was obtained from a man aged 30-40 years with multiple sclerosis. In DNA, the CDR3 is TGTGCCAGCAGACTCGACGGCCCCAATCAGCCCCAGCATTTT. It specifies CASRLDGPNQPQHF.